The 19 T cell receptor beta chains below come from one sample, sequenced in a study of cytomegalovirus exposure and HLA in healthy donors. Vbeta (60) and Jbeta (13) primers were used in the PCR. The protocol was immunoSEQ multiplex PCR, while the TCRdb copy is restricted to in-frame clones and leaves out a portion. This sample has 170,000 or so clones; 60% to 85% occur once, and the top ten carry about 2.9%. The sequenced sample was PBMCs. These receptors came from a woman in her fifties or sixties in good health and CMV-seropositive.

This clone appeared a single time. This chain uses TRBV5-1 with TRBJ2-7; no firm D call. Germline-derived CDR1 and CDR2 are SGHRS and YFSETQ. Trimming cost V 4 bases and J 4 bases, with 6 bases left between them. The CDR3 covers 11 residues. CDR3 DNA: TGCGCCAGCAGCAGTGAGTACGAGCAGTACTTC. It translates to CASSSEYEQYF.

This clone was counted between two and nine times. The J gene is TRBJ2-2, the V gene TRBV28, with 7 bases aligning to TRBD2. Germline V CDR1 and CDR2: MDHEN, SYDVKM. J lost 9 bases, V lost 4 bases, and 8 bases had no gene match. This CDR3 region has 14 residues. The CDR3 coding sequence is TGTGCCAGCAGTTCTCCAGGACTAGGCCGGGAGCTGTTTTTT. Protein: CASSSPGLGRELFF.

The rearrangement links TRBV10-3 to TRBJ2-3; the D gene is possibly TRBD2 (6 bases). Germline values: CDR1 ENHRY, CDR2 SYGVKD. The CDR3 totals 14 residues. Trimming cost V 6 bases and J 4 bases, with 14 bases left between them. The CDR3, as DNA: TGTGCCATCAGACCGGCGGAGGGTCCAGATACGCAGTATTTT. Translating gives CAIRPAEGPDTQYF.

This chain uses TRBV7-9 with TRBJ1-2; D is perhaps TRBD1 (6 bases). Germline assignment: CDR1 SEHNR and CDR2 FQNEAQ (reference sequence). V lost 2 bases and J lost 7, with 20 bases in between. The CDR3 length is 16 residues. The CDR3 DNA sequence: TGTGCCAGCAGCTTATCCGGCGGCGGGGGCGGAGGTGGCTACACCTTC. Its protein is CASSLSGGGGGGGYTF.

The CDR3 DNA reads as TGTGCCAGCAGCCCTGGACTAGCGGGAGAGACCCAGTACTTC. This gives the protein CASSPGLAGETQYF. The rearrangement uses TRBV7-2 and TRBJ2-5, with 11 bases matching TRBD2. Trimming removed 5 bases from V and 4 bases from J; junction bases left unmatched: 3. Germline-derived CDR1 and CDR2 are SGHTA and FQGNSA. The CDR3 is made up of 14 amino acids.

V and J are TRBV29-1 and TRBJ1-2; 8 bases fit TRBD1. Per the germline V gene, CDR1 is SQVTM and CDR2 is ANQGSEA. The junction had 5 bases not matched to a gene; V was cut back by 0 bases and J by 8 bases. The CDR3 runs 13 residues. The CDR3 DNA follows: TGCAGCGTTGAAGATCCGACAGGGGAAGGCTACACCTTC. It codes for CSVEDPTGEGYTF.

V and J are TRBV9 and TRBJ1-1, with D possibly TRBD1 on 5 matching bases. The V gene lost 1 base and the J gene lost 5 bases, with 12 bases spanning the gap. CDR3 length equals 14 residues. CDR1 is SGDLS and CDR2 is YYNGEE in the germline V gene. CDR3 sequence: CASSVIQGRTEAFF. CDR3 DNA sequence: TGTGCCAGCAGCGTAATTCAGGGAAGGACTGAAGCTTTCTTT.

This clone was seen a single time. The CDR3: CASSQGQLNSYEQYF. As DNA, the CDR3 is TGTGCCAGCAGCCAGGGACAGCTAAACTCCTACGAGCAGTACTTC. The chain employs TRBV9 and TRBJ2-7; 7 bases are a match to TRBD1. The germline V gene encodes CDR1 SGDLS and CDR2 YYNGEE. V shed 4 bases and J 0 bases; nucleotides not matched to a gene: 7. The CDR3 runs 15 residues.

The chain joins TRBV10-2 to TRBJ1-1, with TRBD1 as a possible D gene (6 bases). The CDR3 has 13 residues. CDR1 is WSHSY and CDR2 is SAAADI in the germline V gene. Trimming removed 7 bases at V and 5 bases at J, with 14 bases between. The CDR3 sequence: CASTTGSWTEAFF. CDR3 nucleotide sequence: TGCGCCAGCACCACAGGGAGTTGGACTGAAGCTTTCTTT.

The chain links TRBV21-1 to TRBJ2-1; the table's D call, TRBD2, was not checked against the DNA. TRBV21-1 represents a pseudogene. The CDR3 is 16 residues long. The CDR3 loop is CASSKKTGGAYNEQFF. In DNA form, the CDR3 reads TGTGCCAGCAGCAAAAAGACGGGGGGGGCTTACAATGAGCAGTTCTTC.

The rearrangement joins TRBV6-1 to TRBJ1-4; TRBD1 matches 9 bases. CDR1 is MNHNS and CDR2 is SASEGT in the germline V gene. This CDR3 comprises 15 residues. V shed 4 bases, J shed 8 bases, and the junction held 8 bases outside the gene matches. The CDR3 loop is CASSGRRTGDEKLFF. Written as DNA, the CDR3 is TGTGCCAGCAGTGGGAGAAGGACAGGGGACGAAAAACTGTTTTTT.

The chain has TRBV6-4 and TRBJ2-1, with D perhaps matching TRBD1 (6 bases). CDR1 is MRHNA, CDR2 SNTAGT, per germline. V was pared by 5 bases and J by 9 bases, with 14 bases between. The CDR3 consists of 13 residues. The CDR3 DNA is TGTGCCAGCAGTATCGAACAGGGTCTTGAGCAGTTCTTC. Protein: CASSIEQGLEQFF.

This clone appeared a few times. V usage is TRBV5-6 and J usage is TRBJ1-1, with a possible D match to TRBD1 (5 bases). Trimming pared 10 bases from V and 1 base from J, leaving 17 bases between. The CDR3 has 14 amino acids. The germline V gene encodes CDR1 SGHDT and CDR2 YYEEEE. CDR3 residues: CASPGGTENTEAFF. The CDR3 bases are TGTGCCTCCCCTGGGGGGACGGAGAACACTGAAGCTTTCTTT.

The chain joins TRBV6-5 to TRBJ2-3, with D perhaps TRBD1 (6 bases). CDR3 length: 14 residues. In germline, CDR1 is MNHEY, CDR2 SVGAGI. V was pared by 0 bases and J by 5 bases, with 9 bases between. CDR3: CASSYSTGRDTQYF. In DNA, the CDR3 is TGTGCCAGCAGTTACTCGACAGGCAGAGATACGCAGTATTTT.

V gene TRBV12-5 combines with J gene TRBJ1-6, with 7 positions matching TRBD1. The V and J ends lost 3 bases and 10 bases, in that order; junction bases with no gene match: 6. Germline loops: CDR1 LGHNT, CDR2 FRNRAP. The CDR3 is 14 residues long. CDR3: CASGFGGGESPLHF. For the CDR3, the DNA is TGTGCTAGTGGTTTTGGAGGGGGCGAGTCACCCCTCCACTTT.

The rearrangement uses TRBV7-9 and TRBJ1-1; possibly TRBD1 for D (5 bases). CDR1 is SEHNR, CDR2 FQNEAQ, per germline (reference sequence). The CDR3 covers 14 residues. The V end was cut by 0 bases, the J end by 1 base, with 6 bases between. This chain's CDR3 is CASSLAGGNTEAFF. The CDR3 DNA is TGTGCCAGCAGCTTAGCCGGGGGGAACACTGAAGCTTTCTTT.

The chain carries TRBV5-1 and TRBJ2-1, with 8 bases fitting TRBD1. Germline CDR1 SGHRS, CDR2 YFSETQ. V was pared by 0 bases and J by 3 bases, with 5 bases of the junction left unmatched. The CDR3 length is 16 residues. CDR3 nucleotide sequence: TGCGCCAGCAGCTTGGGACAGGGGACAAACTACAATGAGCAGTTCTTC. Its protein product is CASSLGQGTNYNEQFF. The entire variable domain, with the rest obtained from reference TRBV5-1 and TRBJ2-1, is as follows: KAGVTQTPRYLIKTRGQQVTLSCSPISGHRSVSWYQQTPGQGLQFLFEYFSETQRNKGNFPGRFSGRQFSNSRSEMNVSTLELGDSALYLCASSLGQGTNYNEQFFGPGTRLTVL.

The rearrangement links TRBV29-1 to TRBJ2-3; 9 bases are a match to TRBD1. V trimming: 6 bases; J trimming: 10 bases; junction bases outside the gene matches: 23. The V gene's germline CDR1 is SQVTM and CDR2 ANQGSEA. The CDR3 is made up of 17 amino acids. This CDR3 reads CSVARVAWDRVRSAQYF. The DNA for the CDR3 is TGCAGCGTAGCGCGAGTCGCGTGGGACAGGGTACGGTCCGCGCAGTATTTT.

This CDR3 reads CATSSTGVSWNTEAFF. DNA for the CDR3: TGTGCCACCAGCAGCACAGGGGTCTCTTGGAACACTGAAGCTTTCTTT. This chain joins TRBV15 and TRBJ1-1; 7 positions agree with TRBD1. V gave up 3 bases and J gave up 1 base; unmatched junction bases: 8. CDR1 is LNHNV and CDR2 is YYDKDF in the germline V gene (reference sequence). The CDR3 has 16 residues.